This T cell receptor (beta chain) comes out of a study of T-cell reconstitution after alpha-beta-depleted transplantation in children. Study-wide results and caveats: A year post-transplant, T-cell counts and diversity derived mostly from newly produced T cells.

This clonotype was seen many times. No antigen is known for it. Unique molecular identifiers were used in preparing the TCRbeta library. TCRdb re-derived calls from the PCR reads in MiXCR, one entry per CDR3 protein. The sample has 200,000 to 300,000 distinct CDR3 sequences, around 8% seen once; the top ten hold 6% to 7%. The CDR3 has 16 residues. Per germline, CDR1 SGDLS and CDR2 YYNGEE. With 0 bases removed from V and 0 bases from J, the gap between germline ends came to 12 bases. Specimen: PBMCs, mostly from graft donor cells, collected 180 days after TCRalphabeta/CD19-depleted stem cell transplant. The receptor's source is a male patient younger than 18 who had a stem cell transplant for acute lymphoblastic leukemia, so the T cells may come from the graft donor. The chain employs TRBV9 and TRBJ1-2; perhaps TRBD1 as D (6 bases). The CDR3 coding sequence is TGTGCCAGCAGCGTAGCTGTCGGGGGCCCTAACTATGGCTACACCTTC. It yields the protein CASSVAVGGPNYGYTF.